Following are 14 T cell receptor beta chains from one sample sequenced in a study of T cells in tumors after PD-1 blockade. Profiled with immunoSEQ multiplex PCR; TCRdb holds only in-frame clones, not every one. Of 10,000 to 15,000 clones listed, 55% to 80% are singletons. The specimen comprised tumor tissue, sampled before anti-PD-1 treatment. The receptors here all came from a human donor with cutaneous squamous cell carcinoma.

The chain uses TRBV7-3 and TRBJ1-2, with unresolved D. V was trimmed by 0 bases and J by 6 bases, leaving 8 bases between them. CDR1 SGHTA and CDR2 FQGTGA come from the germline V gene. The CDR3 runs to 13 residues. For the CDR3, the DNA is TGTGCCAGCAGCTTAACATCCCACGATGGCTACACCTTC. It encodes CASSLTSHDGYTF.

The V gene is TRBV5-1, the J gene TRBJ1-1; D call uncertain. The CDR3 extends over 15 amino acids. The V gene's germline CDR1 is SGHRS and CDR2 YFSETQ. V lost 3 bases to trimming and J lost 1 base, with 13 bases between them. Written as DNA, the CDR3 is TGCGCCAGCAGCTCTTACTTAACAGCGAACACTGAAGCTTTCTTT. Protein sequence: CASSSYLTANTEAFF.

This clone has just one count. CDR3 nucleotide sequence: TGTGCCAGCAGGGGACAGGGTAGGTACACTGAAGCTTTCTTT. This codes for CASRGQGRYTEAFF. The chain uses TRBV6-5 and TRBJ1-1; 9 nucleotides line up with TRBD1. The junction had 5 bases not matched to a gene; V was cut back by 6 bases and J by 3 bases. The CDR3 runs to 14 residues. The germline V gene encodes CDR1 MNHEY and CDR2 SVGAGI.

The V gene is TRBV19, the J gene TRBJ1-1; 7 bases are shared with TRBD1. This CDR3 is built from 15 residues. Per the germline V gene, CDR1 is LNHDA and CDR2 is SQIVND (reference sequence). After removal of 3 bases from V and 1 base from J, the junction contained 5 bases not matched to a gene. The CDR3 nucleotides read TGTGCCAGTAGTATGGGGGGACAGCGGAACACTGAAGCTTTCTTT. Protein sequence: CASSMGGQRNTEAFF.

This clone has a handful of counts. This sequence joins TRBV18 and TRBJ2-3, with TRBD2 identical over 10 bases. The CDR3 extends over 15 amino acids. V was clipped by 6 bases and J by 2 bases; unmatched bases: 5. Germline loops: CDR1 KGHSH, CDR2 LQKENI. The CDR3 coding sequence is TGTGCCAGCTCTCTAGCGGGGGCCCACACAGATACGCAGTATTTT. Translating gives CASSLAGAHTDTQYF.

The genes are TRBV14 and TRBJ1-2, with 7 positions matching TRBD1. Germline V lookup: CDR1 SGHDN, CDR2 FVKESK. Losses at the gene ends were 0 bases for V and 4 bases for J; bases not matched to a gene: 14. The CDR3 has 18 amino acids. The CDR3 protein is CASSQDRGTANLRYGYTF. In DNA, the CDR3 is TGTGCCAGCAGCCAAGATCGCGGGACAGCCAACCTTCGCTATGGCTACACCTTC.

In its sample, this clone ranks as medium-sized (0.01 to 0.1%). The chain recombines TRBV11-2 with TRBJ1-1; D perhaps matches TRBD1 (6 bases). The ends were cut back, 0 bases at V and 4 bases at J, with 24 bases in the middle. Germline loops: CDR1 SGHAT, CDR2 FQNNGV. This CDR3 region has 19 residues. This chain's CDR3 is CASSLDQVAGWGASTEAFF. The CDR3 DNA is TGTGCCAGCAGCTTAGATCAGGTTGCTGGTTGGGGGGCTAGCACTGAAGCTTTCTTT.

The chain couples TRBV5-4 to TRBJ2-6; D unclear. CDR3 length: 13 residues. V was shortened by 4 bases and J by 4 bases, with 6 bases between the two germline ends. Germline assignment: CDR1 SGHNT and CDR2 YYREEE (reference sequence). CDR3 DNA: TGTGCCAGCAGCGAGAAGGGGGCCAACGTCCTGACTTTC. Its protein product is CASSEKGANVLTF.

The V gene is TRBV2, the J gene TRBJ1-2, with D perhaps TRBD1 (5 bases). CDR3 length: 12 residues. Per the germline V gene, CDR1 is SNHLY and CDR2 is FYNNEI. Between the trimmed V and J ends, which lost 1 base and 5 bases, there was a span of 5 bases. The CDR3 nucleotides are TGTGCCAGCAGTGAAGGGGGGTATGGCTACACCTTC. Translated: CASSEGGYGYTF.

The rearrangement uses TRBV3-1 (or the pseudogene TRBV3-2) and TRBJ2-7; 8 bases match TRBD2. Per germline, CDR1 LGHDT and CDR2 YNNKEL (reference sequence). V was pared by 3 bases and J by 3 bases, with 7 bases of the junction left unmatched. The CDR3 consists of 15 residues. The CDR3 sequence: CASSHLSGGHYEQYF. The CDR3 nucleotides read TGTGCCAGCAGCCATCTCAGCGGGGGACACTACGAGCAGTACTTC.

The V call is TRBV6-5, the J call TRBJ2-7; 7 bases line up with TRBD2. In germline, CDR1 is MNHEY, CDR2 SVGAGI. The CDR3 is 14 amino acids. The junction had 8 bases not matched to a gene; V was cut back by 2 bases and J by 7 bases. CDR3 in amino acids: CASSYRGLVGEQYF. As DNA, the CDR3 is TGTGCCAGCAGTTACCGTGGACTAGTTGGGGAGCAGTACTTC.

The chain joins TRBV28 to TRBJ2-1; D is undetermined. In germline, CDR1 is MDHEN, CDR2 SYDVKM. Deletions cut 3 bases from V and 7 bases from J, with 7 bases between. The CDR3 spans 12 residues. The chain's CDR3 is CASSFQWNEQFF. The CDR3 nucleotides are TGTGCCAGCAGTTTCCAGTGGAATGAGCAGTTCTTC.

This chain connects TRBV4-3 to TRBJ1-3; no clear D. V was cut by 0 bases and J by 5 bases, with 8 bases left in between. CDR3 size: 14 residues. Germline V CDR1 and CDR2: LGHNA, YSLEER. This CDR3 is CASSQDQIRNTIYF. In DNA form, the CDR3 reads TGCGCCAGCAGCCAAGATCAAATTAGAAACACCATATATTTT.

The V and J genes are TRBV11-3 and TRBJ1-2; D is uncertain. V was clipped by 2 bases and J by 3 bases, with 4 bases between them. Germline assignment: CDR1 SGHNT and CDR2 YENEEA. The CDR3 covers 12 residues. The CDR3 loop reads CASSLRDYGYTF. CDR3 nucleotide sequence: TGTGCCAGCAGCTTACGGGACTATGGCTACACCTTC.